The 18 T cell receptor beta chains presented below share a single source sample, sequenced in a study of blood T cell repertoires in COVID-19. Produced via immunoSEQ multiplex PCR; TCRdb's table is partial and in-frame only. The table lists 300,000 to 500,000 clones, around 89% of them singletons, with around 0.91% in the top ten. Sequenced sample: PBMCs or T cells enriched from blood (not recorded which). The receptors were sampled from a woman in her 30s with acute COVID-19.

The chain combines TRBV7-2 with TRBJ2-7; 8 bases line up with TRBD1. Germline CDR1 reads SGHTA; CDR2 reads FQGNSA. V dropped 6 bases and J dropped 1; count of bases not matched to a gene: 11. The CDR3 has 16 residues. The chain's CDR3 is CASRPRPGQASYEQYF. The DNA of the CDR3 is TGTGCCAGCAGACCCCGACCGGGACAGGCTTCCTACGAGCAGTACTTC.

The chain recombines TRBV25-1 with TRBJ1-5, with 7 nucleotides matching TRBD1. In germline, CDR1 is MGHDK, CDR2 SYGVNS. This CDR3 comprises 14 residues. DNA for the CDR3: TGTGCGACCCTTCCGACAGGGAACAATCAGCCCCAGCATTTT. Its translation: CATLPTGNNQPQHF.

The rearrangement uses TRBV15 and TRBJ2-2; a weak D match, TRBD1 (5 bases). Trimming left V 1 base short and J 4 bases short, with 10 bases between. Germline V gene lookup returns CDR1 LNHNV and CDR2 YYDKDF (reference sequence). The CDR3 length is 15 residues. Here the CDR3 reads CATSRGKQGTGELFF. Written as DNA, the CDR3 is TGTGCCACCAGCAGAGGGAAGCAGGGCACCGGGGAGCTGTTTTTT. Supplemented by reference TRBV15 and TRBJ2-2, the full variable domain reads DAMVIQNPRYQVTQFGKPVTLSCSQTLNHNVMYWYQQKSSQAPKLLFHYYDKDFNNEADTPDNFQSRRPNTSFCFLDIRSPGLGDTAMYLCATSRGKQGTGELFFGEGSRLTVL.

CDR3 amino acids: CASSGASGGYTF. CDR3 bases: TGTGCCAGCAGCGGCGCCTCGGGGGGCTACACCTTC. The gene calls are TRBV9 and TRBJ1-2; no clear D. CDR1 and CDR2 (germline): SGDLS, YYNGEE. The V end lost 3 bases, the J end lost 8 bases, and 11 bases lay between the germline ends. The CDR3 runs 12 residues.

The rearrangement uses TRBV27 and TRBJ2-1, with 8 positions matching TRBD2. Germline lookup yields CDR1 MNHEY and CDR2 SMNVEV (reference sequence). The CDR3 consists of 14 residues. Germline trimming cut 8 bases from V and 4 bases from J; bases unmatched to any gene: 7. CDR3 coding DNA: TGTGCCAGCGCCGGACTAGCAGCTTACAATGAGCAGTTCTTC. Translated, it gives CASAGLAAYNEQFF.

The chain joins TRBV10-3 to TRBJ2-7, with TRBD1 matching over 9 bases. Germline CDR1 ENHRY, CDR2 SYGVKD. The CDR3 sequence is 14 residues long. The V and J ends lost 2 bases and 5 bases, in that order; junction bases with no gene match: 4. The CDR3: CAISEAGTGNEQYF. CDR3 nucleotides: TGTGCCATCAGTGAGGCGGGGACAGGGAACGAGCAGTACTTC.

As regards this clone: This CDR3 is also generated by other DNA sequences in the sample. The rearrangement uses TRBV18 and TRBJ2-1; D gene uncertain. Looked up from germline, CDR1 is KGHSH and CDR2 is LQKENI. This CDR3 comprises 13 residues. V was pared by 1 base and J by 6 bases, with 7 bases between. The CDR3 region has the DNA TGTGCCAGCTCACCACGAGGCTCCAATGAGCAGTTCTTC. The encoded protein is CASSPRGSNEQFF.

A single count supports this clone. The chain recombines TRBV2 with TRBJ1-4, with D perhaps matching TRBD1 (6 bases). V was shortened by 5 bases and J by 6 bases, with 13 bases between the two germline ends. Germline CDR1 and CDR2: SNHLY and FYNNEI. The CDR3 is 14 amino acids. CDR3 residues: CASSLGGGDEKLFF. CDR3 nucleotide sequence: TGTGCCAGCAGTCTAGGGGGGGGTGATGAAAAACTGTTTTTT.

The chain carries TRBV6-1 and TRBJ1-5; possible D gene TRBD1, 6 bases. Germline loops: CDR1 MNHNS, CDR2 SASEGT. Trimming took 1 base from V and 9 from J, leaving 10 bases between them. The CDR3 totals 13 residues. The CDR3 sequence: CASSEVGGPPQHF. DNA of the CDR3: TGTGCCAGCAGTGAAGTCGGGGGGCCGCCCCAGCATTTT.

The chain combines TRBV29-1 with TRBJ2-1, with 8 bases identical to TRBD2. Germline trimming cut 2 bases from V and 8 bases from J; bases unmatched to any gene: 14. Germline V gene sequence: CDR1 SQVTM, CDR2 ANQGSEA. This CDR3 spans 16 amino acids. The CDR3 loop reads CSVETLEAGERDEQFF. The CDR3 DNA sequence: TGCAGCGTTGAAACGCTGGAAGCGGGGGAGCGCGATGAGCAGTTCTTC.

The rearrangement links TRBV7-3 to TRBJ2-3; D call uncertain. The CDR3 loop spans 12 amino acids. Germline V gene lookup returns CDR1 SGHTA and CDR2 FQGTGA. The ends were cut back, 8 bases at V and 6 bases at J, with 12 bases in the middle. The CDR3 nucleotides read TGTGCCAGCGCTTTGCGAACGGATACGCAGTATTTT. This encodes CASALRTDTQYF.

V usage is TRBV9 and J usage is TRBJ2-7; TRBD1 agrees at 8 bases. Germline values: CDR1 SGDLS, CDR2 YYNGEE. The CDR3 is made up of 15 amino acids. Trimming took 4 bases from V and 1 from J; bases not matched to a gene: 7. As DNA, the CDR3 is TGTGCCAGCAGCCCCGGGACAGGTCCGTCCTACGAGCAGTACTTC. Protein: CASSPGTGPSYEQYF.

The gene calls are TRBV7-2 and TRBJ1-1; 7 positions agree with TRBD1. The CDR3 sequence is 15 residues long. Germline V lookup: CDR1 SGHTA, CDR2 FQGNSA. V lost 6 bases, J lost 1 base, and 8 bases stayed unmatched. The CDR3 DNA is TGTGCCAGCAGGCCTAGACAGGGCCAGAACACTGAAGCTTTCTTT. This codes for CASRPRQGQNTEAFF. The full variable domain, its missing parts supplied by reference TRBV7-2 and TRBJ1-1, is GAGVSQSPSNKVTEKGKDVELRCDPISGHTALYWYRQSLGQGLEFLIYFQGNSAPDKSGLPSDRFSAERTGGSVSTLTIQRTQQEDSAVYLCASRPRQGQNTEAFFGQGTRLTVV.

This clone was counted a single time. The rearrangement joins TRBV18 to TRBJ2-3; TRBD1 agrees at 8 bases. Trimming took 3 bases from V and 2 from J; bases not matched to a gene: 7. Germline V gene data show CDR1 as KGHSH and CDR2 as LQKENI. CDR3 length: 16 residues. The CDR3 spells CASSPGDRGVTDTQYF. The CDR3 DNA reads TGTGCCAGCTCACCCGGCGACAGGGGAGTCACAGATACGCAGTATTTT.

The rearrangement joins TRBV19 to TRBJ2-1; no definite D call. The V gene's germline CDR1 is LNHDA and CDR2 SQIVND (reference sequence). The CDR3 runs 13 residues. V was clipped by 3 bases and J by 4 bases, with 7 bases between them. As DNA, the CDR3 is TGTGCCAGTAGTATCAACTTGTACAATGAGCAGTTCTTC. Translated: CASSINLYNEQFF.

In its sample, this clone was seen once. V is TRBV5-1 and J is TRBJ2-3, with 11 bases fitting TRBD2. V shed 0 bases and J 2 bases; nucleotides not matched to a gene: 2. The CDR3 covers 16 residues. CDR1 and CDR2 from the germline V gene are SGHRS and YFSETQ. The CDR3 protein is CASSLGSGGATDTQYF. The DNA for the CDR3 is TGCGCCAGCAGCTTGGGTAGCGGGGGGGCCACAGATACGCAGTATTTT.

For the CDR3, the DNA is TGTGCCACCAGTGAGGGGGACAGGGGGCGCGTAAACATTCAGTACTTC. The encoded protein is CATSEGDRGRVNIQYF. The rearrangement joins TRBV24-1 to TRBJ2-4; 12 nucleotides match TRBD1. Germline V gives CDR1 KGHDR, CDR2 SFDVKD. The CDR3 extends over 16 amino acids. Trimming took 4 bases from V and 6 from J; bases not matched to a gene: 6.

CDR3 in amino acids: CASSDLRETQYF. CDR3 coding DNA: TGTGCCAGCAGTGACCTCCGGGAGACCCAGTACTTC. This chain connects TRBV6-4 to TRBJ2-5; D is unresolved. The CDR3 runs 12 residues. Trimming pared 2 bases from V and 5 bases from J, leaving 6 bases between. Per germline, CDR1 MRHNA and CDR2 SNTAGT.